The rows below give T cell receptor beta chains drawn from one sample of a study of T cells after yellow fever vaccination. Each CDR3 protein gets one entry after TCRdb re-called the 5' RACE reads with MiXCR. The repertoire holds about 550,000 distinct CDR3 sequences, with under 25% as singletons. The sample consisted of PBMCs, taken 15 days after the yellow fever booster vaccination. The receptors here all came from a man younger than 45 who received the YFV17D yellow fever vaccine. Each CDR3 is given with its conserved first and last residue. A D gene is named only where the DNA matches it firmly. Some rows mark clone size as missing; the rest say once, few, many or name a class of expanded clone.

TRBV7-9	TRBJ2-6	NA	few	CAGFGANVLTF	TGTGCCGGTTTCGGGGCCAACGTCCTGACTTTC
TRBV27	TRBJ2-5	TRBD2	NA	CASSQRTSGSRETQYF	TGTGCCAGCAGTCAGAGGACTAGCGGGAGTAGAGAGACCCAGTACTTC
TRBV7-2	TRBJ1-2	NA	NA	CASSLVELRANYGYTF	TGTGCCAGCAGCTTAGTCGAGCTGAGAGCTAACTATGGCTACACCTTC
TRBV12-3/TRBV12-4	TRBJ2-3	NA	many	CASSQSTDTQYF	TGTGCCAGCAGTCAGAGCACAGATACGCAGTATTTT
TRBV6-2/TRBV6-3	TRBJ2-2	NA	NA	CASSYLALNTGELFF	TGTGCCAGCAGTTACCTAGCGCTGAACACCGGGGAGCTGTTTTTT
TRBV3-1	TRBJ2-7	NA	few	CASSPGSKIYEQYF	TGTGCCAGCAGCCCCGGCAGTAAAATCTACGAGCAGTACTTC
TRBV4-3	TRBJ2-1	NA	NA	CASSQDLAQNAEQFF	TGCGCCAGCAGCCAAGATCTAGCGCAAAACGCTGAGCAGTTCTTC
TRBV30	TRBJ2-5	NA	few	CAWSRYQETQYF	TGTGCCTGGAGTAGGTACCAAGAGACCCAGTACTTC
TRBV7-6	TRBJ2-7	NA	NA	CASSLGGVLAYEQYF	TGTGCCAGCAGCTTAGGAGGGGTCTTAGCCTACGAGCAGTACTTC
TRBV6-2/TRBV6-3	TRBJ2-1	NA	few	CASSRMETRGYEQFF	TGTGCCAGCAGTCGAATGGAGACTAGGGGCTATGAGCAGTTCTTC
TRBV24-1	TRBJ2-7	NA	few	CASSYGDGWASGEQYF	TGTGCCTCTTCTTATGGGGACGGATGGGCGTCAGGCGAGCAGTACTTC
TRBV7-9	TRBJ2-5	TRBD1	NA	CASSLDPGTGEETQYF	TGTGCCAGCAGCTTAGACCCCGGGACAGGGGAAGAGACCCAGTACTTC
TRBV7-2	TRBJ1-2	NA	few	CASSRTGQTYGYTF	TGTGCCAGCAGCCGCACGGGACAAACCTATGGCTACACCTTC
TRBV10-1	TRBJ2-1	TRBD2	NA	CASSERPSGSLYNEQFF	TGCGCCAGCAGTGAGCGCCCTAGCGGGAGCCTCTACAATGAGCAGTTCTTC
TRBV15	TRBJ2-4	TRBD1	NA	CATSRDRGQGTSKQYF	TGTGCCACCAGCAGAGATCGGGGACAGGGGACCTCTAAACAGTACTTC
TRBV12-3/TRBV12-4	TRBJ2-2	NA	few	CASSPGRGELFF	TGTGCCAGCAGTCCGGGGCGAGGGGAGCTGTTTTTT